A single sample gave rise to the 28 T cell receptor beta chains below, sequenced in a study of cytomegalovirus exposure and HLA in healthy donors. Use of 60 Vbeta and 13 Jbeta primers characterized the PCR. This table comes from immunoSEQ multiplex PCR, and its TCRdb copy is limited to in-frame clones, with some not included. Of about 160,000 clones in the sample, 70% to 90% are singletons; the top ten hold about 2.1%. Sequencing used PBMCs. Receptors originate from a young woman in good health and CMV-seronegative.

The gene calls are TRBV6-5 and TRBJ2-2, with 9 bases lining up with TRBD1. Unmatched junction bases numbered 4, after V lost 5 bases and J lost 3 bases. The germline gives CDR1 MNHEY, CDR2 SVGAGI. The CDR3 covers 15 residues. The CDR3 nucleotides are TGTGCCAGCAGTATACAGGGGGCCTACACCGGGGAGCTGTTTTTT. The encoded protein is CASSIQGAYTGELFF.

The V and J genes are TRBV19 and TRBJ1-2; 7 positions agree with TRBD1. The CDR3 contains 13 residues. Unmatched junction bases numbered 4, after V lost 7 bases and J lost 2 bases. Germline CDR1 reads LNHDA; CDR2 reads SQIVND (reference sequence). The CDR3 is CASTPGQNYGYTF. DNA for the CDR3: TGTGCCAGTACCCCGGGACAGAACTATGGCTACACCTTC.

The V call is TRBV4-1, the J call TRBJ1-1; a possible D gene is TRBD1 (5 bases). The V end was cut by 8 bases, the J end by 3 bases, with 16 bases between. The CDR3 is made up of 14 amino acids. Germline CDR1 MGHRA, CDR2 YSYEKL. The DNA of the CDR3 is TGCGCCAGCGCAGGTCCGGACAAGCACACTGAAGCTTTCTTT. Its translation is CASAGPDKHTEAFF.

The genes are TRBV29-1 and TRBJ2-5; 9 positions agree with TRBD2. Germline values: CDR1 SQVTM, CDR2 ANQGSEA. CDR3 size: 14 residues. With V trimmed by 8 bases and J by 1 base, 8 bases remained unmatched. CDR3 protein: CSHLGREGQETQYF. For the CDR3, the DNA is TGCAGCCACCTTGGGCGGGAGGGCCAAGAGACCCAGTACTTC.

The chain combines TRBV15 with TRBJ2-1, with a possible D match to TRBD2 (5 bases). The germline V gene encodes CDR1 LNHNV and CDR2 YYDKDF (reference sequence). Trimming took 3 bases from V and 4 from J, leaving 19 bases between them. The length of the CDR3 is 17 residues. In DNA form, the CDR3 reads TGTGCCACCAGCAGGGGCCGTAGTTCGAGGGCTTACAATGAGCAGTTCTTC. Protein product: CATSRGRSSRAYNEQFF.

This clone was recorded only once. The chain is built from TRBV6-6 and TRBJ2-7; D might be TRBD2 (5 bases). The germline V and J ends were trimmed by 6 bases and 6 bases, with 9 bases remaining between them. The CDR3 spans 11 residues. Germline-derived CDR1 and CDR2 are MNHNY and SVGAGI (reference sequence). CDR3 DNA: TGTGCCAGCAGCACCGCGGGCGAGCAGTACTTC. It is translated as CASSTAGEQYF.

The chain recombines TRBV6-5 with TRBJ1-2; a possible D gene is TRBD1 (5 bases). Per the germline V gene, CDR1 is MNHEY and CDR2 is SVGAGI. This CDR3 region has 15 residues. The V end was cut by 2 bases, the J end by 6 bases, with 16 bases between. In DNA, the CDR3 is TGTGCCAGCAGTTACGAATTGGCAGGGCCCCATGGCTACACCTTC. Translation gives CASSYELAGPHGYTF.

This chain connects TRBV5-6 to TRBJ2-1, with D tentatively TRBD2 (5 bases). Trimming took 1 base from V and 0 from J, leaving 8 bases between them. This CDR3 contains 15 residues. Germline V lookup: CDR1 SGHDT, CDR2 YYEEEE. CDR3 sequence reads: CASSLSGSSYNEQFF. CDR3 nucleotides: TGTGCCAGCAGCTTGTCTGGGAGCTCCTACAATGAGCAGTTCTTC.

CDR3 DNA sequence: TGTGCCAGCAGGGCCGGGGGTCTTAAACGCGGCACTGAAGCTTTCTTT. Its translation: CASRAGGLKRGTEAFF. This rearrangement joins TRBV6-6 to TRBJ1-1; D is perhaps TRBD1 (5 bases). CDR3 length: 16 amino acids. V was clipped by 6 bases and J by 4 bases, with 21 bases between them. Germline-derived CDR1 and CDR2 are MNHNY and SVGAGI (reference sequence).

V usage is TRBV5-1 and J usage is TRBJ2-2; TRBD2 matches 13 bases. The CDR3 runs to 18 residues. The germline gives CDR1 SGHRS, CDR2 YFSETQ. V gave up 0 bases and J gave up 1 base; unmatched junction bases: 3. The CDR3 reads CASSLARTSGGNTGELFF. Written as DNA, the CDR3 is TGCGCCAGCAGCTTGGCCCGGACTAGCGGGGGGAACACCGGGGAGCTGTTTTTT.

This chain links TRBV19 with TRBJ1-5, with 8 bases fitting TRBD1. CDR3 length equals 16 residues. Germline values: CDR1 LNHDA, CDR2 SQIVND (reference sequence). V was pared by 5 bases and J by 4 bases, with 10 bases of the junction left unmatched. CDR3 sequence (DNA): TGTGCCAGTAGTGCCCAAGGACAGGGTTGGAATCAGCCCCAGCATTTT. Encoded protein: CASSAQGQGWNQPQHF.

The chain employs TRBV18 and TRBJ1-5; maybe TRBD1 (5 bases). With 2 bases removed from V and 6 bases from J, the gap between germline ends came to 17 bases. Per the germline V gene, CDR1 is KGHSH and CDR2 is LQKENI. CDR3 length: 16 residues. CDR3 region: CASSPSRRAEAQPQHF. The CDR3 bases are TGTGCCAGCTCACCAAGTCGCAGGGCAGAGGCTCAGCCCCAGCATTTT.

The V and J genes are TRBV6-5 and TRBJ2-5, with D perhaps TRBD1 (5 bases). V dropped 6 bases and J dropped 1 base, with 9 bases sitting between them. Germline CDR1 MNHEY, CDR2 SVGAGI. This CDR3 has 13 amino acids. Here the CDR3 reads CASRTTVQETQYF. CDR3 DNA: TGTGCCAGCAGGACGACAGTCCAAGAGACCCAGTACTTC.

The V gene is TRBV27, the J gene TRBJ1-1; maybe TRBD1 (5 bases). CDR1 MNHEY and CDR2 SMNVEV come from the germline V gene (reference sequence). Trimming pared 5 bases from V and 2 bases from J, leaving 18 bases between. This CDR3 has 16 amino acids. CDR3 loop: CASSPIFRGANTEAFF. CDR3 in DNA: TGTGCCAGCAGTCCGATATTTAGGGGCGCAAACACTGAAGCTTTCTTT.

Here the CDR3 reads CARSPPGQGRNTEAFF. The CDR3 DNA follows: TGTGCCAGAAGTCCTCCGGGACAGGGGCGCAACACTGAAGCTTTCTTT. This sequence joins TRBV7-5 and TRBJ1-1; the listed D gene, TRBD1, was not tested against the DNA. TRBV7-5 corresponds to a pseudogene. The length of the CDR3 is 16 residues.

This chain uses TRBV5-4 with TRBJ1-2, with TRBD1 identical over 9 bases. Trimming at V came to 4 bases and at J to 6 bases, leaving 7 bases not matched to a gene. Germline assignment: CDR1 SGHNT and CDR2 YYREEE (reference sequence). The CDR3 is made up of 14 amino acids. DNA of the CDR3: TGTGCCAGCAGCGCGGGACAGGGAGGGCATGGCTACACCTTC. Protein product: CASSAGQGGHGYTF. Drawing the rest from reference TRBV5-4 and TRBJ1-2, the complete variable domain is ETGVTQSPTHLIKTRGQQVTLRCSSQSGHNTVSWYQQALGQGPQFIFQYYREEENGRGNFPPRFSGLQFPNYSSELNVNALELDDSALYLCASSAGQGGHGYTFGSGTRLTVV.

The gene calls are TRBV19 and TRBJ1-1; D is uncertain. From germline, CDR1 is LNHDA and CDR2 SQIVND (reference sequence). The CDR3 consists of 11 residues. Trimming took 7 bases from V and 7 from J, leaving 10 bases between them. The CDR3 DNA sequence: TGTGCCAGTACCTACGTAAATGAAGCTTTCTTT. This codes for CASTYVNEAFF. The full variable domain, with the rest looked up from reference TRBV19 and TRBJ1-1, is DGGITQSPKYLFRKEGQNVTLSCEQNLNHDAMYWYRQDPGQGLRLIYYSQIVNDFQKGDIAEGYSVSREKKESFPLTVTSAQKNPTAFYLCASTYVNEAFFGQGTRLTVV.

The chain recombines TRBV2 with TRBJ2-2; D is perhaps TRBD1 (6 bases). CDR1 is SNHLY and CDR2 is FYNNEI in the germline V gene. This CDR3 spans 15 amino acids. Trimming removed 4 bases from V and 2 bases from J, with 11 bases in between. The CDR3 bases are TGTGCCAGCAGTGTGTTAGGGGGTAACACCGGGGAGCTGTTTTTT. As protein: CASSVLGGNTGELFF. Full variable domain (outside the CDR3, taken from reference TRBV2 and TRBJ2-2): EPEVTQTPSHQVTQMGQEVILRCVPISNHLYFYWYRQILGQKVEFLVSFYNNEISEKSEIFDDQFSVERPDGSNFTLKIRSTKLEDSAMYFCASSVLGGNTGELFFGEGSRLTVL.

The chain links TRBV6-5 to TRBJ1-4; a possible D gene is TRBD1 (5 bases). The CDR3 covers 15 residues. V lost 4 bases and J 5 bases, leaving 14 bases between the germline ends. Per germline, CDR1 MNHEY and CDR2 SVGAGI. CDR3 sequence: CASSSPKGPNEKLFF. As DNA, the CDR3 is TGTGCCAGCAGTTCCCCCAAGGGGCCGAATGAAAAACTGTTTTTT.

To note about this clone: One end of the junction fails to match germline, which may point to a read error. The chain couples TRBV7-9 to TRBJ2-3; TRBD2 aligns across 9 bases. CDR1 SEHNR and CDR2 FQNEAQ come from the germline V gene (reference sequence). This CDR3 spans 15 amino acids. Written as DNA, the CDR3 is TGTTCCAGCAGCTTTAGGGCTAGCGGGGAAGATACGCAGTATTTT. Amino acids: CSSSFRASGEDTQYF.

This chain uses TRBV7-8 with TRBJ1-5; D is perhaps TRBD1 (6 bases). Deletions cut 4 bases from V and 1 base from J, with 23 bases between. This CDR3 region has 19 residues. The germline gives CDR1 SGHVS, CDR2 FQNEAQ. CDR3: CASSSPLTGMGRSNQPQHF. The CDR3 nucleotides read TGTGCCAGCAGCTCCCCCCTGACAGGAATGGGCCGCAGCAATCAGCCCCAGCATTTT.

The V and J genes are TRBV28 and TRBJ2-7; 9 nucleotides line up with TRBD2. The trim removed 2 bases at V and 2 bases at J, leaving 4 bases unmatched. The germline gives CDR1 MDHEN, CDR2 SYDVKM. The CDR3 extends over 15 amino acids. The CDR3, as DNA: TGTGCCAGCAGTTTAAGGGCTAGCGGGACCTACGAGCAGTACTTC. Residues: CASSLRASGTYEQYF. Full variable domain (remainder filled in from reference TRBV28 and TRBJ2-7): DVKVTQSSRYLVKRTGEKVFLECVQDMDHENMFWYRQDPGLGLRLIYFSYDVKMKEKGDIPEGYSVSREKKERFSLILESASTNQTSMYLCASSLRASGTYEQYFGPGTRLTVT.

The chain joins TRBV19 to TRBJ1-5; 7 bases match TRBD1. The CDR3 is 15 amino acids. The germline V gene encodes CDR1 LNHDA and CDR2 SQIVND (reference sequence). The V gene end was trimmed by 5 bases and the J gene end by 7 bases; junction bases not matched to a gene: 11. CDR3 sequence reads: CASSPIDRVGQPQHF. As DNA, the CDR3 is TGTGCCAGTAGTCCCATTGACAGGGTGGGACAGCCCCAGCATTTT.

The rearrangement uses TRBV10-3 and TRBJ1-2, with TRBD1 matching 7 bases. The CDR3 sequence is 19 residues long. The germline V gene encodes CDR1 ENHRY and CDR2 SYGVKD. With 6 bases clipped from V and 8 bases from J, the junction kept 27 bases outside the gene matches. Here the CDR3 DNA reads TGTGCCATCAGCCTACTTCTCCCACTTAGGACAGGTATGAAGAACGGCTACACCTTC. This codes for CAISLLLPLRTGMKNGYTF.

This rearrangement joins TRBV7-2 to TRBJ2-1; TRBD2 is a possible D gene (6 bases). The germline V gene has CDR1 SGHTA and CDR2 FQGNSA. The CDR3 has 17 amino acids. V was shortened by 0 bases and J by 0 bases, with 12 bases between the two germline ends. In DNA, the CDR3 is TGTGCCAGCAGCTTAGCGCTCGGTAGCGGCTCCTACAATGAGCAGTTCTTC. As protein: CASSLALGSGSYNEQFF. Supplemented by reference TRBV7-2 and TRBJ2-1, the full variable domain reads GAGVSQSPSNKVTEKGKDVELRCDPISGHTALYWYRQSLGQGLEFLIYFQGNSAPDKSGLPSDRFSAERTGGSVSTLTIQRTQQEDSAVYLCASSLALGSGSYNEQFFGPGTRLTVL.

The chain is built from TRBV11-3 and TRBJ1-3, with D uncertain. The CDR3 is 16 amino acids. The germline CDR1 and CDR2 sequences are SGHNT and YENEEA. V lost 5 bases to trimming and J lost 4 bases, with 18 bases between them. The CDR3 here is CASSPGLESTGNTIYF. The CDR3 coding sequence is TGTGCCAGCAGCCCTGGACTGGAATCGACCGGAAACACCATATATTTT.

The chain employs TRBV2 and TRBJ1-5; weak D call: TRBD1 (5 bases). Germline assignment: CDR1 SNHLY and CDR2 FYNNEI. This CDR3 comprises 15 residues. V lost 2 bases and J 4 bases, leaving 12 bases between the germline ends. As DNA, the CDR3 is TGTGCCAGCAGTGAATGGCAGGGATCAAATCAGCCCCAGCATTTT. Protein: CASSEWQGSNQPQHF.

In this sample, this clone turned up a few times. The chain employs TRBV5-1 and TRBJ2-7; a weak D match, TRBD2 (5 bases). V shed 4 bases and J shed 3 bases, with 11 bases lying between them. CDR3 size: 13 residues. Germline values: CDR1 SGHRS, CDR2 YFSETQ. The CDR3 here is CASSGPGFYEQYF. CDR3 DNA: TGCGCCAGCAGCGGTCCGGGGTTCTACGAGCAGTACTTC.